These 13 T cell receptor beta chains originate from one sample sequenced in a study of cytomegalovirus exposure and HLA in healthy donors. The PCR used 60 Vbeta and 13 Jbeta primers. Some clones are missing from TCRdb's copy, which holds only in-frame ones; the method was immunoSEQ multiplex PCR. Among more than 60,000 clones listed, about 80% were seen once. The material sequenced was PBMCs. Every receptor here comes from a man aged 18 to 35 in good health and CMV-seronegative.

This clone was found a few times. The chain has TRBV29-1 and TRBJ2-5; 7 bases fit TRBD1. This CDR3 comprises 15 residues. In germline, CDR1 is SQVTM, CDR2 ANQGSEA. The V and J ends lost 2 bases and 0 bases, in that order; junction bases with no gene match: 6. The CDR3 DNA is TGCAGCGTTGAAAACGACAGGGATTACCAAGAGACCCAGTACTTC. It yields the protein CSVENDRDYQETQYF. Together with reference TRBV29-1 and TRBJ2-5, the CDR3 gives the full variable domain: SAVISQKPSRDICQRGTSLTIQCQVDSQVTMMFWYRQQPGQSLTLIATANQGSEATYESGFVIDKFPISRPNLTFSTLTVSNMSPEDSSIYLCSVENDRDYQETQYFGPGTRLLVL.

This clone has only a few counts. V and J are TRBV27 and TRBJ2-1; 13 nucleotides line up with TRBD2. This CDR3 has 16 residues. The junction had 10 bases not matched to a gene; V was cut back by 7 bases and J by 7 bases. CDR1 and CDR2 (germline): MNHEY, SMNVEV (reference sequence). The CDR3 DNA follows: TGTGCCAGCATTATCTCCGGGACTAGCGGGGTTAATGAGCAGTTCTTC. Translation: CASIISGTSGVNEQFF.

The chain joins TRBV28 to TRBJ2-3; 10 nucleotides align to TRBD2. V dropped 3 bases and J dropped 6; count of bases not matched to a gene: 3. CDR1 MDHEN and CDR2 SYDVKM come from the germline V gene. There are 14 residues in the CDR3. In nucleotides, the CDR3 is TGTGCCAGCAGTTTGACTAGCGGGTGGGATACGCAGTATTTT. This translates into CASSLTSGWDTQYF.

CDR3 sequence reads: CASSRSSSGGQFF. DNA for the CDR3: TGTGCCAGCAGTCGCTCTTCTAGCGGCGGGCAGTTCTTC. V is TRBV7-9 and J is TRBJ2-1; 7 bases are a match to TRBD2. The germline V gene encodes CDR1 SEHNR and CDR2 FQNEAQ (reference sequence). This CDR3 comprises 13 residues. After removal of 6 bases from V and 12 bases from J, the junction contained 11 bases not matched to a gene. Together with reference TRBV7-9 and TRBJ2-1, the CDR3 gives the full variable domain: DTGVSQNPRHKITKRGQNVTFRCDPISEHNRLYWYRQTLGQGPEFLTYFQNEAQLEKSRLLSDRFSAERPKGSFSTLEIQRTEQGDSAMYLCASSRSSSGGQFFGPGTRLTVL.

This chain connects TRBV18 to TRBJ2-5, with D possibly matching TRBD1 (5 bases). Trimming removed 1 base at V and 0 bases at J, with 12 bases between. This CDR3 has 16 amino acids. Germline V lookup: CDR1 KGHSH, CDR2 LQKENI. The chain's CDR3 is CASSPRRATDQETQYF. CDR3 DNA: TGTGCCAGCTCACCACGCAGGGCTACGGACCAAGAGACCCAGTACTTC.

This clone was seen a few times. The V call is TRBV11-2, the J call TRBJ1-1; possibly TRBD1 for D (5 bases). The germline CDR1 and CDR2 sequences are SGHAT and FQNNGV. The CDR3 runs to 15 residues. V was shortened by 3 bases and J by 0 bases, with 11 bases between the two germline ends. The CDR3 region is CASSLSGSLNTEAFF. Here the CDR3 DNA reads TGTGCCAGCAGCTTGTCAGGGTCCTTGAACACTGAAGCTTTCTTT.

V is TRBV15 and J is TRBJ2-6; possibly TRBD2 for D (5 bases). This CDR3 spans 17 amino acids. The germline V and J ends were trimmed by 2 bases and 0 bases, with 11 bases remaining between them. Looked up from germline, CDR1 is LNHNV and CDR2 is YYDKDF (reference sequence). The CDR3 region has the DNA TGTGCCACCAGCAGATTCGGGGTCCGCTCTGGGGCCAACGTCCTGACTTTC. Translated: CATSRFGVRSGANVLTF.

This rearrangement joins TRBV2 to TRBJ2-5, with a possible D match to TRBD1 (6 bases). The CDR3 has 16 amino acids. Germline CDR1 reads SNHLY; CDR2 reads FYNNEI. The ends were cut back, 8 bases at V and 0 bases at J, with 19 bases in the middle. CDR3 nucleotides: TGTGCCAGCGGGGACCGGAGGACAGCGTACCAAGAGACCCAGTACTTC. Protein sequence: CASGDRRTAYQETQYF.

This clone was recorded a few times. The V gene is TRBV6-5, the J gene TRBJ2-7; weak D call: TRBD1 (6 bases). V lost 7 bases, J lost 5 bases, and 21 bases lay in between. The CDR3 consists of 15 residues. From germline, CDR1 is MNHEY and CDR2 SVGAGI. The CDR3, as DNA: TGTGCCAGCAAAGATGCGGCACAGGGCGGACACGAGCAGTACTTC. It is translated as CASKDAAQGGHEQYF.

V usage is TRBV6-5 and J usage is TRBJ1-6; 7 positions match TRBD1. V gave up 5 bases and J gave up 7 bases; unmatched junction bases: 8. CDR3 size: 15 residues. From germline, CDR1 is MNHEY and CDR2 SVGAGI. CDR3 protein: CASSLAGGRNSPLHF. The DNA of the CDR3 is TGTGCCAGCAGTCTTGCAGGGGGGCGAAATTCACCCCTCCACTTT.

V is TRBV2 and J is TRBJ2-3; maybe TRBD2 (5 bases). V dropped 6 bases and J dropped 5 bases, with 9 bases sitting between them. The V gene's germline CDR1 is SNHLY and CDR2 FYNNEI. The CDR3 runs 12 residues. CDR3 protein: CASRGSGDTQYF. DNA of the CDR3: TGTGCCAGCAGAGGGAGTGGAGATACGCAGTATTTT. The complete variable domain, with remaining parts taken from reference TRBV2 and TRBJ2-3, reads EPEVTQTPSHQVTQMGQEVILRCVPISNHLYFYWYRQILGQKVEFLVSFYNNEISEKSEIFDDQFSVERPDGSNFTLKIRSTKLEDSAMYFCASRGSGDTQYFGPGTRLTVL.

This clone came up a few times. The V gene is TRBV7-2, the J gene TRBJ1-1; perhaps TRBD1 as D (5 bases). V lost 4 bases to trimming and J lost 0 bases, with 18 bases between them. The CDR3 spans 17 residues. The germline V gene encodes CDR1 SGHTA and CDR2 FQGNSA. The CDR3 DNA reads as TGTGCCAGCAGCTCCCCTGGGGCGTTTCGGATGAACACTGAAGCTTTCTTT. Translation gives CASSSPGAFRMNTEAFF.

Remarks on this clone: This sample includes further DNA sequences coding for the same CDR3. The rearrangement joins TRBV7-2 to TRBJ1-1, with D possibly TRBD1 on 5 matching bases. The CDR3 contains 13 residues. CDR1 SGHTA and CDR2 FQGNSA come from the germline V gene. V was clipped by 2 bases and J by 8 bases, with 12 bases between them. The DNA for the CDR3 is TGTGCCAGCAGCTTAAGGGCGACAGTAGAAGCTTTCTTT. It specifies CASSLRATVEAFF.